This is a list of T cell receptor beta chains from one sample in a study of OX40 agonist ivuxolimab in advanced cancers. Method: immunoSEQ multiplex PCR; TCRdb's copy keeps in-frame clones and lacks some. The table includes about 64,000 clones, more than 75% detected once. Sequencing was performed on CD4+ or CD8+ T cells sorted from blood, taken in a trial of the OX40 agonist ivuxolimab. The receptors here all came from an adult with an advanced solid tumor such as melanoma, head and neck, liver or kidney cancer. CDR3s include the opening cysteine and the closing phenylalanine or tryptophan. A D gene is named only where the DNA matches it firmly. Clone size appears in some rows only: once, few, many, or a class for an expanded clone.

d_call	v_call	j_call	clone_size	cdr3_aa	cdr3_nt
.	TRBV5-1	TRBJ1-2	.	CASSLGWDYGYTF	TGCGCCAGCAGCTTGGGATGGGACTATGGCTACACCTTC
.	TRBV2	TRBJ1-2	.	CASRGQDYGYTF	TGTGCCAGCCGGGGGCAGGACTATGGCTACACCTTC
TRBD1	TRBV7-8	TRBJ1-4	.	CASSPYETGSLLTNEKLFF	TGTGCCAGCAGCCCCTACGAGACAGGGTCCCTTTTGACTAATGAAAAACTGTTTTTT
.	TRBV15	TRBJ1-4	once	CATSSRGVNEKLFF	TGTGCCACCAGCAGCAGAGGGGTGAATGAAAAACTGTTTTTT
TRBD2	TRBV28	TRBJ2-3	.	CASSWRGASDTQYF	TGTGCCAGCAGTTGGCGGGGGGCCTCAGATACGCAGTATTTT
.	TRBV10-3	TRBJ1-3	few	CAISESVSQDTIYF	TGTGCCATCAGTGAGTCTGTCAGTCAAGACACCATATATTTT
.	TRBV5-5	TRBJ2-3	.	CASSLVTFSTDTQYF	TGTGCCAGCAGCTTGGTCACCTTTAGCACAGATACGCAGTATTTT
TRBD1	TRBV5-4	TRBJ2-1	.	CATWGQGPNEQFF	TGTGCCACGTGGGGACAGGGTCCAAATGAGCAGTTCTTC
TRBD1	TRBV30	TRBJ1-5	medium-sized	CAWSVGTGNQPQHF	TGTGCCTGGAGTGTAGGGACAGGGAATCAGCCCCAGCATTTT
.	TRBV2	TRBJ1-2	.	CASSEGGWSYGYTF	TGTGCCAGCAGTGAAGGGGGGTGGAGCTATGGCTACACCTTC
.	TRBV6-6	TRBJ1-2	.	CASSYSSGGDGYTF	TGTGCCAGCAGTTACTCGTCCGGGGGCGATGGCTACACCTTC
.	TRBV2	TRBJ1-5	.	CASRPGRAGNQPQHF	TGTGCCAGCAGACCCGGGAGGGCGGGCAATCAGCCCCAGCATTTT
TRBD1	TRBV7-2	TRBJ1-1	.	CASSSRTGVGEAFF	TGTGCCAGCAGCTCGAGGACAGGGGTGGGTGAAGCTTTCTTT
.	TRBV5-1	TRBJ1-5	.	CASSLGTLSNQPQHF	TGCGCCAGCAGCTTGGGGACACTTAGCAATCAGCCCCAGCATTTT
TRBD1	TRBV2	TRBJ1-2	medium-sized	CASSEATGDGYTF	TGTGCCAGCAGTGAGGCGACAGGGGATGGCTACACCTTC
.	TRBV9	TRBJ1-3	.	CASSLRTDGADTIYF	TGTGCCAGCAGCCTTCGGACAGACGGGGCGGACACCATATATTTT
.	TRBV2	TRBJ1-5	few	CASSQGNQPQHF	TGTGCCAGCAGTCAGGGAAATCAGCCCCAGCATTTT
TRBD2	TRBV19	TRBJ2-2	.	CASRDSGREGYTGELFF	TGTGCCAGTAGAGACAGCGGGCGGGAGGGCTACACCGGGGAGCTGTTTTTT
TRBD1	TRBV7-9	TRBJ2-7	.	CASSSDREGAEQYF	TGTGCCAGCAGCTCCGACAGGGAAGGTGCCGAGCAGTACTTC
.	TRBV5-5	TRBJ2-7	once	CASSFQGSHEQYF	TGTGCCAGCAGCTTTCAGGGGTCCCACGAGCAGTACTTC
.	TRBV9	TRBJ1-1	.	CASSPRPEAEAFF	TGTGCCAGCAGCCCCCGACCGGAGGCTGAAGCTTTCTTT
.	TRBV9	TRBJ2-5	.	CASSVSGQETQYF	TGTGCCAGCAGCGTTTCCGGGCAAGAGACCCAGTACTTC
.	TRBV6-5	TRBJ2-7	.	CASSSQAERDEQYF	TGTGCCAGCAGTTCCCAAGCGGAGCGGGACGAGCAGTACTTC
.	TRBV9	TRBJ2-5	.	CASSTRGGAQETQYF	TGTGCCAGCAGCACCCGAGGCGGGGCCCAAGAGACCCAGTACTTC
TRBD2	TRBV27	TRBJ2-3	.	CASSLSGSSTDTQYF	TGTGCCAGCAGTCTTAGCGGGAGTAGCACAGATACGCAGTATTTT
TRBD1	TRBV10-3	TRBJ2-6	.	CAIRPGTGASGANVLTF	TGTGCCATCAGACCCGGGACAGGCGCCTCTGGGGCCAACGTCCTGACTTTC
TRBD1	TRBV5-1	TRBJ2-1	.	CASSEGTGGEQFF	TGCGCCAGCAGCGAGGGGACAGGGGGTGAGCAGTTCTTC
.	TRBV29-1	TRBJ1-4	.	CSVSHGTTNEKLFF	TGCAGCGTTTCCCACGGAACAACTAATGAAAAACTGTTTTTT
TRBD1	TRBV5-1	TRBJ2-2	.	CASSLDRAPGELFF	TGCGCCAGCAGCCTTGACAGGGCCCCCGGGGAGCTGTTTTTT
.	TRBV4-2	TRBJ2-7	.	CASSQAFMDEAYEQYF	TGTGCCAGCAGCCAAGCCTTTATGGACGAAGCCTACGAGCAGTACTTC